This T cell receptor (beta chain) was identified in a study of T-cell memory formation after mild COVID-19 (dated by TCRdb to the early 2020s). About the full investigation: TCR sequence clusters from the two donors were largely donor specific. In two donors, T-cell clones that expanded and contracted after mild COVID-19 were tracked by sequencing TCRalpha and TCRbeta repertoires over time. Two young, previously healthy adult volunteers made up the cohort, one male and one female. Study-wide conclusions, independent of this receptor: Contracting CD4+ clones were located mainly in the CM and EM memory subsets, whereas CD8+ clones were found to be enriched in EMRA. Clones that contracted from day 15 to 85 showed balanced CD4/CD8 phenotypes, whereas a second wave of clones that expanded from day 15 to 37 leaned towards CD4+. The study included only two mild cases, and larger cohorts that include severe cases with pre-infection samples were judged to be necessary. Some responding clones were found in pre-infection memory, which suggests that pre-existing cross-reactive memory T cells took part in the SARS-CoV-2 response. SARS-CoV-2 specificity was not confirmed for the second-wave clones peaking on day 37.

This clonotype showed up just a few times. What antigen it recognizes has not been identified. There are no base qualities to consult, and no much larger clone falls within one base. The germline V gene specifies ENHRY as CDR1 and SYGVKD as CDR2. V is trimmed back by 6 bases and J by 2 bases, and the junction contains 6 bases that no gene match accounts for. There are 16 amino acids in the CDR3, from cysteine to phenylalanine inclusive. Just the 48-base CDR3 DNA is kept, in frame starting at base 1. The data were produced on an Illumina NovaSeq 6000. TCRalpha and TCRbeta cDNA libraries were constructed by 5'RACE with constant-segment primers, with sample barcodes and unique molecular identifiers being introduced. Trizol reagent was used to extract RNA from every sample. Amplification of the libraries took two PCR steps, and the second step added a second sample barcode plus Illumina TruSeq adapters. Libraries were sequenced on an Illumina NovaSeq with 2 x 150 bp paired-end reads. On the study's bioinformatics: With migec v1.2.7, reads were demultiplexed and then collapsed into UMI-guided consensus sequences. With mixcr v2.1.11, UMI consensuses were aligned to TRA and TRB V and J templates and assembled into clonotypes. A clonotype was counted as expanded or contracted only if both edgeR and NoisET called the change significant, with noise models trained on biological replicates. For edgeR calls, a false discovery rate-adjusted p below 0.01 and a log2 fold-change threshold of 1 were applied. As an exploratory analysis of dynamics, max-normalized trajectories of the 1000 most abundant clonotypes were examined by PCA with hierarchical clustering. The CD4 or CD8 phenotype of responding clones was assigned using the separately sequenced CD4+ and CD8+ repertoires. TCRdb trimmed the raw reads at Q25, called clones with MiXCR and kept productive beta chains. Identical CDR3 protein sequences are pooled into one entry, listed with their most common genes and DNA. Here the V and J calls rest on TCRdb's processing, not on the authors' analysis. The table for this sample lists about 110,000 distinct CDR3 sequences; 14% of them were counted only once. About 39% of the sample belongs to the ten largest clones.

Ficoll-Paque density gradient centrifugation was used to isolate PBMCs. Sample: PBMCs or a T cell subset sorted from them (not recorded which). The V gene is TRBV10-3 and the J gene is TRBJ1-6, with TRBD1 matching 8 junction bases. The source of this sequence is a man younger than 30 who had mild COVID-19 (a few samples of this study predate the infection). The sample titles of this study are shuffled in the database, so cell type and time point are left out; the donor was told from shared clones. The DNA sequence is TGTGCCATCAGGGAGGACAGGGTGCCCTATAATTCACCCCTCCACTTT. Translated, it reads CAIREDRVPYNSPLHF.